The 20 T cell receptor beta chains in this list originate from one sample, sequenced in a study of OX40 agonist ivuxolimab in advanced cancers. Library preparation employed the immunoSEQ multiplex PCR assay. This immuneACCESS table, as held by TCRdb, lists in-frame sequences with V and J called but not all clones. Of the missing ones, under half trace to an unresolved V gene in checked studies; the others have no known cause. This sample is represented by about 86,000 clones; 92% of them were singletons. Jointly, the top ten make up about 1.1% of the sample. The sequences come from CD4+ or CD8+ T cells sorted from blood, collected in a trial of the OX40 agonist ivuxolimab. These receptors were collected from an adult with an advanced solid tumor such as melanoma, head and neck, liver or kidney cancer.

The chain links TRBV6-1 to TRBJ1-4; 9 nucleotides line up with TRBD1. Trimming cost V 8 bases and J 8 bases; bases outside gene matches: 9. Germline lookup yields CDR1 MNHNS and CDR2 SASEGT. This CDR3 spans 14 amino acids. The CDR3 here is CASRDRALSEKLFF. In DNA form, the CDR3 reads TGTGCCAGCCGGGACAGGGCCTTATCGGAAAAACTGTTTTTT.

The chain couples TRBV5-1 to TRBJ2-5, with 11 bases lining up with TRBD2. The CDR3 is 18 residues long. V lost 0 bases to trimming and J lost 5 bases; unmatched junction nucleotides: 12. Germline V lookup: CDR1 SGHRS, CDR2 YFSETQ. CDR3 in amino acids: CASSLGLFSGRAKETQYF. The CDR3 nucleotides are TGCGCCAGCAGCTTGGGTCTTTTTAGCGGGAGGGCCAAGGAGACCCAGTACTTC.

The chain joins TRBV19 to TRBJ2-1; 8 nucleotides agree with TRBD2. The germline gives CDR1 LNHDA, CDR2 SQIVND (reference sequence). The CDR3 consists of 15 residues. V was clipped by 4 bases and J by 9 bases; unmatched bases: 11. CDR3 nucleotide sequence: TGTGCCAGTAGTACGCTCGGGACTAGGTTCGGTGAGCAGTTCTTC. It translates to CASSTLGTRFGEQFF. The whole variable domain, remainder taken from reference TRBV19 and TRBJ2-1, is DGGITQSPKYLFRKEGQNVTLSCEQNLNHDAMYWYRQDPGQGLRLIYYSQIVNDFQKGDIAEGYSVSREKKESFPLTVTSAQKNPTAFYLCASSTLGTRFGEQFFGPGTRLTVL.

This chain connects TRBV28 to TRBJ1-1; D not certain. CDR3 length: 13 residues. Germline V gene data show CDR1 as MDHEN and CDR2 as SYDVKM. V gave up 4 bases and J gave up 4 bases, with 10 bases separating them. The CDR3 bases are TGTGCCAGCAGTTCAGTAGCAAGCACTGAAGCTTTCTTT. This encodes CASSSVASTEAFF.

CDR3 amino acids: CASRYSNQPQHF. The DNA of the CDR3 is TGTGCCAGCAGGTATAGCAATCAGCCCCAGCATTTT. The rearrangement links TRBV27 to TRBJ1-5, with no clear D. The CDR3 runs to 12 residues. V was shortened by 6 bases and J by 0 bases, with 3 bases between the two germline ends. Germline CDR1 reads MNHEY; CDR2 reads SMNVEV (reference sequence).

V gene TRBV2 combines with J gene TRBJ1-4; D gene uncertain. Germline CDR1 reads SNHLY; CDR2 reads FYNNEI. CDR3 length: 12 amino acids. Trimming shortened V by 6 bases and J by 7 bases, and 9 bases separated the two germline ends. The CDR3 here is CASRRTGEKLFF. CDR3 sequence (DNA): TGTGCCAGCAGGAGGACCGGTGAAAAACTGTTTTTT.

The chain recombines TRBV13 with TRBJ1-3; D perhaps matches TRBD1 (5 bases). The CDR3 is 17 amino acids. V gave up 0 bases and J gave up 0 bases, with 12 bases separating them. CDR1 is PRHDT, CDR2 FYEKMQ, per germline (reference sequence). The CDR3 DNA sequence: TGTGCCAGCAGCTTAGGATTGCAGGGCTTCTCTGGAAACACCATATATTTT. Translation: CASSLGLQGFSGNTIYF.

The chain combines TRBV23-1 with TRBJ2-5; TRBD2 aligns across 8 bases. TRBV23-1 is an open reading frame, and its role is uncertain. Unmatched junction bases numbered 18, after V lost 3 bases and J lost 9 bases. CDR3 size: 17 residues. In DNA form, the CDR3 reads TGCGCCAGCAGTCATAAGCGGGAGCCAGGAAAGCGGGTCCCCCAGTACTTC. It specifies CASSHKREPGKRVPQYF.

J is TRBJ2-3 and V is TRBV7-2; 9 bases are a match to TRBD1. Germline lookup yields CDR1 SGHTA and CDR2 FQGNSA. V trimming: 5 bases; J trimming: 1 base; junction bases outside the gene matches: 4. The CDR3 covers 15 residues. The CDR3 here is CASSPRTGGTDTQYF. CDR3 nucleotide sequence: TGTGCCAGCAGCCCTAGGACAGGGGGCACAGATACGCAGTATTTT.

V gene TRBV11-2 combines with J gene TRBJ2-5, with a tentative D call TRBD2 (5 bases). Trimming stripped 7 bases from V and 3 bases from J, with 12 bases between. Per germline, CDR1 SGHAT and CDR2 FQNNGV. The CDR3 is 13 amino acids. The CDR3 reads CASKSGMKETQYF. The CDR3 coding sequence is TGTGCCAGCAAGTCCGGGATGAAAGAGACCCAGTACTTC.

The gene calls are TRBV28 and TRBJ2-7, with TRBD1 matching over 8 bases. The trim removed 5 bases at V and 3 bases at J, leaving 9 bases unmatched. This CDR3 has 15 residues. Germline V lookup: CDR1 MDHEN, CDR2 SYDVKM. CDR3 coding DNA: TGTGCCAGCAGTCCAGGGACAGGAAACCTCTACGAGCAGTACTTC. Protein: CASSPGTGNLYEQYF.

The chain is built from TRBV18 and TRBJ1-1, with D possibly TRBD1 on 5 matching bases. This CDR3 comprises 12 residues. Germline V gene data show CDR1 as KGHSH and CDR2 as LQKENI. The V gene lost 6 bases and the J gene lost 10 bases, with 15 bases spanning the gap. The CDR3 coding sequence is TGTGCCAGCTCCCCCGGGGGGTGGGGAGCTTTCTTT. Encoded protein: CASSPGGWGAFF.

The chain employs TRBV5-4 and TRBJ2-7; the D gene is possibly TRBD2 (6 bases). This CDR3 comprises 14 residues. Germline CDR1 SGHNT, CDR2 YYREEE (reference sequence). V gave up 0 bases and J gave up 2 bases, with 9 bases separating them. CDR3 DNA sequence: TGTGCCAGCAGCTTGGACGGGGGTCCCTACGAGCAGTACTTC. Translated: CASSLDGGPYEQYF.

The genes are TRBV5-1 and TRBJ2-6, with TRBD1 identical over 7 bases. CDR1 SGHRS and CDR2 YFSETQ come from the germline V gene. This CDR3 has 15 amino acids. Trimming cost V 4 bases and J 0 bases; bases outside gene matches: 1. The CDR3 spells CASSPGGSGANVLTF. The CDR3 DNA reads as TGCGCCAGCAGCCCAGGGGGCTCTGGGGCCAACGTCCTGACTTTC.

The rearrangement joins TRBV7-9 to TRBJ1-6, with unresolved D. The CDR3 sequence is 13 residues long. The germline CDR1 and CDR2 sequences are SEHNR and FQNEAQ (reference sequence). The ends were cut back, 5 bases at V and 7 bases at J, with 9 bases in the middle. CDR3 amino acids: CASSADWNSPLHF. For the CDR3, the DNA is TGTGCCAGCAGCGCAGACTGGAATTCACCCCTCCACTTT.

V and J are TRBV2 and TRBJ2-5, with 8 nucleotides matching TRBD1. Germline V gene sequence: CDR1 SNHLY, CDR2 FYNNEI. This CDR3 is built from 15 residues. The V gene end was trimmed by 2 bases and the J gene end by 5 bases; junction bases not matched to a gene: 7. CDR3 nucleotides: TGTGCCAGCAGTGAAATAGGCAGGGGGCTGGAGACCCAGTACTTC. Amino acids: CASSEIGRGLETQYF. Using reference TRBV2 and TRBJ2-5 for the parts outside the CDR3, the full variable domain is EPEVTQTPSHQVTQMGQEVILRCVPISNHLYFYWYRQILGQKVEFLVSFYNNEISEKSEIFDDQFSVERPDGSNFTLKIRSTKLEDSAMYFCASSEIGRGLETQYFGPGTRLLVL.

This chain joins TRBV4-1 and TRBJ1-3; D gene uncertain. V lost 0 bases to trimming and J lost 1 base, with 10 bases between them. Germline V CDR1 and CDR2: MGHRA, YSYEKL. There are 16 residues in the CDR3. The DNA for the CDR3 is TGCGCCAGCAGCCAAGATAATGGGGTTTCTGGAAACACCATATATTTT. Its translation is CASSQDNGVSGNTIYF.

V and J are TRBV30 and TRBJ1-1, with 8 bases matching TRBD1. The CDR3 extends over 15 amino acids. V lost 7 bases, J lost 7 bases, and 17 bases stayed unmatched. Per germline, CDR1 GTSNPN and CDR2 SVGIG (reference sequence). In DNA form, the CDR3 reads TGTGCCTCAACGGAACCGGGACAGGTTTTCGGTGAAGCTTTCTTT. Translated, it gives CASTEPGQVFGEAFF. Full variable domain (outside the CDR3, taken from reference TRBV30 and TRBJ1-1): SQTIHQWPATLVQPVGSPLSLECTVEGTSNPNLYWYRQAAGRGLQLLFYSVGIGQISSEVPQNLSASRPQDRQFILSSKKLLLSDSGFYLCASTEPGQVFGEAFFGQGTRLTVV.

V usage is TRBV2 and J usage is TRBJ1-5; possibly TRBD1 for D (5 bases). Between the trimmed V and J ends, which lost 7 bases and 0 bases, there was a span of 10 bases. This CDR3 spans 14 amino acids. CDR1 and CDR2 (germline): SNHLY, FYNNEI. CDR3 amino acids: CASTEQDSNQPQHF. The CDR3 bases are TGTGCCAGCACGGAACAGGATAGCAATCAGCCCCAGCATTTT.

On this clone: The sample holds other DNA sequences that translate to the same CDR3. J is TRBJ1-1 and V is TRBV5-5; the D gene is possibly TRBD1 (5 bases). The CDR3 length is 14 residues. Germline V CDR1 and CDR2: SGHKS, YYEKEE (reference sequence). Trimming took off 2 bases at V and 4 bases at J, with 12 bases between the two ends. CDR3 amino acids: CASSFSGEGTEAFF. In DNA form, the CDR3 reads TGTGCCAGCAGCTTCTCGGGGGAAGGCACTGAAGCTTTCTTT. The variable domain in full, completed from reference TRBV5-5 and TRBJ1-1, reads DAGVTQSPTHLIKTRGQQVTLRCSPISGHKSVSWYQQVLGQGPQFIFQYYEKEERGRGNFPDRFSARQFPNYSSELNVNALLLGDSALYLCASSFSGEGTEAFFGQGTRLTVV.